This T cell receptor beta chain derives from a study of CD8+ T cells in alopecia areata. cDNA prepared by RNA extraction and subsequent reverse transcription served as the template for sequencing. Sequencing used immunoSEQ multiplex PCR; TCRdb keeps in-frame clones, though not all of them. There are roughly 30,000 clones in the sample; approximately 65% occur only once, and roughly 18% lies in the top ten. The germline V gene has CDR1 SQVTM and CDR2 ANQGSEA. The CDR3 is made up of 12 amino acids. Study results and caveats: Elevated clonality characterized lesional scalp relative to normal scalp, particularly in alopecia totalis/universalis. Between patients, shared TCR sequences were less clear than in mice. This was possibly due in part to HLA diversity in the patient population.

Comment on this clone: What it recognizes is unknown.

This TCR came from a human donor with alopecia areata. The chain joins TRBV29-1 to TRBJ1-2; tentatively, D is TRBD1 (5 bases). The sequenced sample was NKG2D-high CD8+ T cells sorted from blood. The CDR3: CSISGGEYGYTF. CDR3 sequence (DNA): TGCAGTATCAGTGGAGGGGAATATGGCTACACCTTC. The full variable domain, completed using reference TRBV29-1 and TRBJ1-2, is SAVISQKPSRDICQRGTSLTIQCQVDSQVTMMFWYRQQPGQSLTLIATANQGSEATYESGFVIDKFPISRPNLTFSTLTVSNMSPEDSSIYLCSISGGEYGYTFGSGTRLTVV.